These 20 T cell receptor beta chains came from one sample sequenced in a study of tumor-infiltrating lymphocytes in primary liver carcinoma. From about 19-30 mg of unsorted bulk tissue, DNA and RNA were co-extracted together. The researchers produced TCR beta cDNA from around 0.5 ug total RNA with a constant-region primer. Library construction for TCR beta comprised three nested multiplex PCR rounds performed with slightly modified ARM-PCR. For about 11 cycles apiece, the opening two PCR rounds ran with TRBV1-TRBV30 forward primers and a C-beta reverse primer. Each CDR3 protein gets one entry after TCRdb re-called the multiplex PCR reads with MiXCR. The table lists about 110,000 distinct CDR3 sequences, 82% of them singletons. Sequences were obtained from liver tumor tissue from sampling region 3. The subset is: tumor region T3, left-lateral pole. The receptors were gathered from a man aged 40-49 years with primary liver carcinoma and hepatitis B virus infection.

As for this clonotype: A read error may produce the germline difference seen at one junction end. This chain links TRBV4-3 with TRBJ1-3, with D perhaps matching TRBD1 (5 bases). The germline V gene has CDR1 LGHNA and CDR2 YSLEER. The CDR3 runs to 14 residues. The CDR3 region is CANNQEGYRNTIYF. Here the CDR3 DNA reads TGTGCCAACAACCAAGAGGGGTATAGAAACACCATATATTTT.

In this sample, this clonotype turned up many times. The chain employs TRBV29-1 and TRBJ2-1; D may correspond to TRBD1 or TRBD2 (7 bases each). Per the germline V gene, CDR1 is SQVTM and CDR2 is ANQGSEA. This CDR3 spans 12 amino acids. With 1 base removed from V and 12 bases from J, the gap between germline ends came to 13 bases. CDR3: CSVEGPGGGQFF. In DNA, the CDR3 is TGCAGCGTTGAAGGGCCAGGGGGGGGGCAGTTCTTC.

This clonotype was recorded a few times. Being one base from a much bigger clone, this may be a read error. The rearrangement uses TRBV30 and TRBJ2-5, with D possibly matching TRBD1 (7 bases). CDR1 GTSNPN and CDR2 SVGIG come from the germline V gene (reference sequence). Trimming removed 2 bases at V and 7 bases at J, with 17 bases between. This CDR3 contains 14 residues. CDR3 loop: CAWSSRGAAGTQYF. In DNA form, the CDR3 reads TGTGCCTGGAGTTCCAGGGGGGCCGCGGGGACCCAGTACTTC.

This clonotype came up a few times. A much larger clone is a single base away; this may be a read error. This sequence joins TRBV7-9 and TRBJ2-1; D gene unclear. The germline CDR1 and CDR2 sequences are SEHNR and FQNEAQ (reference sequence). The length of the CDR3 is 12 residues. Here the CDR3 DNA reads TGTACCAGCAGCTTAGTCCCAAGTGAGCAGTTCTTC. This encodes CTSSLVPSEQFF. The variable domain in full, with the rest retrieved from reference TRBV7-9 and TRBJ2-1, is DTGVSQNPRHKITKRGQNVTFRCDPISEHNRLYWYRQTLGQGPEFLTYFQNEAQLEKSRLLSDRFSAERPKGSFSTLEIQRTEQGDSAMYLCTSSLVPSEQFFGPGTRLTVL.

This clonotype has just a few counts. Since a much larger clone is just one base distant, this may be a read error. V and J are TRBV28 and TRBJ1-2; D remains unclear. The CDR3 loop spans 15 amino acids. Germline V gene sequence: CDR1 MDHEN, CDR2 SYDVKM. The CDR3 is CVSSSLADPGYGYTF. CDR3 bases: TGTGTCAGCAGTTCCCTCGCTGACCCGGGGTATGGCTACACCTTC.

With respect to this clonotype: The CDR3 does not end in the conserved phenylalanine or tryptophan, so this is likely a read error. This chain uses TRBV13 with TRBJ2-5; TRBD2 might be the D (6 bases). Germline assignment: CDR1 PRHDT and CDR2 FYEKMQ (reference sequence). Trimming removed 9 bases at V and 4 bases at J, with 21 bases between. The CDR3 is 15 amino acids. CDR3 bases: TGTGCCAGTAACCCCCGGCCCGGGACTCCAGAGACCCAGTACTCC. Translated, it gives CASNPRPGTPETQYS.

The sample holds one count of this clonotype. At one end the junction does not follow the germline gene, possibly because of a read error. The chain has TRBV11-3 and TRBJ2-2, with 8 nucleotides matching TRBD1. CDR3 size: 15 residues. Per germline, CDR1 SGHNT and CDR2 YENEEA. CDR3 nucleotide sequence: TGTGCCAGCAGCTTAGCGACAGGGGACACCGAGGAGCCGTTTTTT. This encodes CASSLATGDTEEPFF.

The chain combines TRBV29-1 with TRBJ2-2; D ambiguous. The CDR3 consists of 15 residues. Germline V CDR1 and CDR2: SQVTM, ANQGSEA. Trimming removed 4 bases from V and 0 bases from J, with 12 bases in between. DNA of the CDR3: TGCAGCGTTGTGACTTGCGCAGCGAACACCGGGGAGCTGTTTTTT. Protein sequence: CSVVTCAANTGELFF.

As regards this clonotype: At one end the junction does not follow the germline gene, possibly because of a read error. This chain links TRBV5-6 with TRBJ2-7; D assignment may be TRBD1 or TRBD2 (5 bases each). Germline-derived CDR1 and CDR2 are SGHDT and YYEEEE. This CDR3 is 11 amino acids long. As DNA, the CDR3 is TGTGTCAGCAGCTCCCTCAGGGAGCAGTATTTC. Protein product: CVSSSLREQYF.

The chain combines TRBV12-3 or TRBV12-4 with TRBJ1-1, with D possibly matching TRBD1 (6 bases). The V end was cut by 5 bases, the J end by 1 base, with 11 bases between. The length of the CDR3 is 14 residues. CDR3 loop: CASSRPGQNTEAFF. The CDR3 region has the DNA TGTGCCAGCAGTAGACCGGGACAGAACACTGAAGCTTTCTTT.

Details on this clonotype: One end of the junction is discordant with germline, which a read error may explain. The CDR3 DNA reads TGCAGCGTTGACGGGGAGTGGGGAATGAGGACTGAAACTTTCTTT. This codes for CSVDGEWGMRTETFF. This sequence joins TRBV29-1 and TRBJ1-1; D is uncertain. The CDR3 contains 15 residues. Germline V gene lookup returns CDR1 SQVTM and CDR2 ANQGSEA. Based on the CDR3 plus reference TRBV29-1 and TRBJ1-1, the full variable domain is SAVISQKPSRDICQRGTSLTIQCQVDSQVTMMFWYRQQPGQSLTLIATANQGSEATYESGFVIDKFPISRPNLTFSTLTVSNMSPEDSSIYLCSVDGEWGMRTETFFGQGTRLTVV.

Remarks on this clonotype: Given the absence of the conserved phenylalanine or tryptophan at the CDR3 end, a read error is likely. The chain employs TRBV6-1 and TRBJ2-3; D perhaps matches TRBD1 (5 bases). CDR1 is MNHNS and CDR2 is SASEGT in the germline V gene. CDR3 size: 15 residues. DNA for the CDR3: TGTGTCAGCAGTTCCAGAGGTACTGGGGCCGATACGCAGTATTCT. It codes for CVSSSRGTGADTQYS.

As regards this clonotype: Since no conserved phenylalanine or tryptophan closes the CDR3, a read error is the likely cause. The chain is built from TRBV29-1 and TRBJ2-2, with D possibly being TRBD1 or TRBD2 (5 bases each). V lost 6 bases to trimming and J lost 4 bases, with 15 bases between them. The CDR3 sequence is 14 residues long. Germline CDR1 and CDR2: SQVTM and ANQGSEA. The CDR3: CSVLSPGPTGELFL. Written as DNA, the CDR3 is TGCAGCGTCCTAAGTCCGGGACCCACCGGGGAGCTGTTTCTT.

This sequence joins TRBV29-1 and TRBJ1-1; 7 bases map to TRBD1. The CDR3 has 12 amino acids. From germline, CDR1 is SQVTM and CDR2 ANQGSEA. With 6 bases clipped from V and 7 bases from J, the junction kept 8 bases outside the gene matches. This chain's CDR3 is CSVIVQGSEAFF. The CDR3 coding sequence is TGCAGCGTCATCGTACAGGGGAGTGAAGCTTTCTTT.

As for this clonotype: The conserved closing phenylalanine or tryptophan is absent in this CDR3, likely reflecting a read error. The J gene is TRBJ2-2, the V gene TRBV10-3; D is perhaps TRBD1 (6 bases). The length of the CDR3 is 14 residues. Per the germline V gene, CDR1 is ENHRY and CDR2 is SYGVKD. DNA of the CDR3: TGTGCCATCAATGAGTCGACAGGCACCGGGAAGCTGTTTTCT. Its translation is CAINESTGTGKLFS.

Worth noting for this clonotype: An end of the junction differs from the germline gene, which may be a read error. The DNA of the CDR3 is TGTGGCAGCAGTGTTGGGACTAGCGGGATCGACGTCCTGACTTTC. Translating gives CGSSVGTSGIDVLTF. The chain employs TRBV6-1 and TRBJ2-6, with 13 bases fitting TRBD2. From germline, CDR1 is MNHNS and CDR2 SASEGT. The CDR3 contains 15 residues.

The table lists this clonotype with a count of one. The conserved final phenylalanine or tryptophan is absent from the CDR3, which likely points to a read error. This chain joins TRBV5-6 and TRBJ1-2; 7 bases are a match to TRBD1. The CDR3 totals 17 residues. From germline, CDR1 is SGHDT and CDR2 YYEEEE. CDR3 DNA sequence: TGCGCCAGCAGCTCAGGGACAGAGATAGCTTGGGGCTATGGCTACACCTTA. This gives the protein CASSSGTEIAWGYGYTL.

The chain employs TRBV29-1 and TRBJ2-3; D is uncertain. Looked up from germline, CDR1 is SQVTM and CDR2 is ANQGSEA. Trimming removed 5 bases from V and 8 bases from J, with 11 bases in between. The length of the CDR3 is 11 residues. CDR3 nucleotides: TGCAGCGTTACCCCATGGGTTACGCAGTATTTT. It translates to CSVTPWVTQYF.

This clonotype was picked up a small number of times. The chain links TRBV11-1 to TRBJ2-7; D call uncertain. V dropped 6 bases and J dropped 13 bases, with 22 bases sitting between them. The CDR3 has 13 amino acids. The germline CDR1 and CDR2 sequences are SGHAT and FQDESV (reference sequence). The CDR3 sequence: CASRGKRSYEHYF. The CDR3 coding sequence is TGTGCCAGCAGGGGGAAGCGATCCTATGAACATTACTTC. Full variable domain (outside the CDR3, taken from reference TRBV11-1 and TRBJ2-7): EAEVAQSPRYKITEKSQAVAFWCDPISGHATLYWYRQILGQGPELLVQFQDESVVDDSQLPKDRFSAERLKGVDSTLKIQPAELGDSAMYLCASRGKRSYEHYFGPGTRLTVT.

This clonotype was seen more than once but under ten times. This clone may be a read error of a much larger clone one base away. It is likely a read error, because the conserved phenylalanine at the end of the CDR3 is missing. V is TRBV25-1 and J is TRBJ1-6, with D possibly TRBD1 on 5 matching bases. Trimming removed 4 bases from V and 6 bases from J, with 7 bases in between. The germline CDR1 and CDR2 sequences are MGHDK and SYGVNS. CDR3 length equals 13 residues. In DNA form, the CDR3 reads TGTGCCAGCAGTGGACAGCCTAATTCACCCCTCCACTAT. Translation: CASSGQPNSPLHY.